A single sample is the source of the 18 T cell receptor beta chains below, sequenced in a study of T cells in Graves' hyperthyroidism and ophthalmopathy. Amplification of TCR beta CDR3 regions was performed using RNA transcripts as template. The HTBI primer set was used in a first-round RT-PCR of the TCR CDR3. TCRdb itself ran the multiplex PCR reads through MiXCR, one entry per CDR3 protein. In the table there are 800,000 or so distinct CDR3 sequences, roughly 40% of which are singletons. Sequencing was done on a sample of blood. The source is a man between 18 and 29 years old with Graves' hyperthyroidism.

J is TRBJ2-5 and V is TRBV6-1, with D possibly TRBD2 on 6 matching bases. Trimming took off 8 bases at V and 7 bases at J, with 17 bases between the two ends. This CDR3 comprises 13 residues. Germline V lookup: CDR1 MNHNS, CDR2 SASEGT. DNA for the CDR3: TGTGCCAGCGGTCGAGGTCTGGGGGGGACCCAGTACTTC. Translation gives CASGRGLGGTQYF.

This clonotype is a singleton in its sample. The V and J genes are TRBV2 and TRBJ2-5; D call uncertain. The germline gives CDR1 SNHLY, CDR2 FYNNEI. The CDR3 runs 15 residues. Trimming shortened V by 5 bases and J by 9 bases, and 22 bases separated the two germline ends. CDR3 region: CASSLVGVRNQPQYF. CDR3 DNA: TGTGCCAGCAGTTTGGTCGGTGTGCGCAATCAGCCCCAGTACTTC.

This clonotype has just a few counts. The chain couples TRBV19 to TRBJ1-3; D gene ambiguous. Germline V gene lookup returns CDR1 LNHDA and CDR2 SQIVND (reference sequence). Trimming pared 3 bases from V and 0 bases from J, leaving 6 bases between. The CDR3 extends over 14 amino acids. CDR3 sequence (DNA): TGTGCCAGTAGTATTGGTCTCTCTGGAAACACCATATATTTT. Protein sequence: CASSIGLSGNTIYF.

This rearrangement joins TRBV19 to TRBJ1-3; no clear D. This CDR3 comprises 17 residues. Trimming stripped 0 bases from V and 0 bases from J, with 12 bases between. Germline V gene data show CDR1 as LNHDA and CDR2 as SQIVND (reference sequence). CDR3 residues: CASSIEAGIHSGNTIYF. In nucleotides, the CDR3 is TGTGCCAGTAGTATAGAAGCGGGGATCCACTCTGGAAACACCATATATTTT. Complete variable domain (other parts from reference TRBV19 and TRBJ1-3): DGGITQSPKYLFRKEGQNVTLSCEQNLNHDAMYWYRQDPGQGLRLIYYSQIVNDFQKGDIAEGYSVSREKKESFPLTVTSAQKNPTAFYLCASSIEAGIHSGNTIYFGEGSWLTVV.

The chain joins TRBV30 to TRBJ1-5; 10 nucleotides align to TRBD1. V lost 2 bases, J lost 4 bases, and 5 bases stayed unmatched. The CDR3 is 15 amino acids. Germline CDR1 is GTSNPN and CDR2 is SVGIG (reference sequence). CDR3 sequence reads: CAWSPGQGGNQPQHF. In DNA, the CDR3 is TGTGCCTGGAGTCCAGGACAGGGGGGAAATCAGCCCCAGCATTTT.

This chain connects TRBV14 to TRBJ1-1, with 7 bases fitting TRBD1. The germline CDR1 and CDR2 sequences are SGHDN and FVKESK. CDR3 length: 17 residues. J gave up 7 bases and V 4 bases, and 18 bases lay outside the gene matches. As DNA, the CDR3 is TGTGCCAGCAGCCGCCTCCCTGGAGGGGGCCGTCCTCTTGAAGCTTTCTTT. Protein: CASSRLPGGGRPLEAFF. Full variable domain (missing parts from reference TRBV14 and TRBJ1-1): EAGVTQFPSHSVIEKGQTVTLRCDPISGHDNLYWYRRVMGKEIKFLLHFVKESKQDESGMPNNRFLAERTGGTYSTLKVQPAELEDSGVYFCASSRLPGGGRPLEAFFGQGTRLTVV.

The chain couples TRBV15 to TRBJ2-5; 12 bases are a match to TRBD2. The CDR3 loop spans 14 amino acids. Trimming took 0 bases from V and 7 from J; bases not matched to a gene: 0. Germline lookup yields CDR1 LNHNV and CDR2 YYDKDF (reference sequence). In DNA form, the CDR3 reads TGTGCCACCAGCAGAGAGGGACTAGCGGGGACCCAGTACTTC. This codes for CATSREGLAGTQYF.

In its sample, this clonotype was seen a few times. This chain links TRBV5-1 with TRBJ1-6; no firm D call. Germline CDR1 reads SGHRS; CDR2 reads YFSETQ. This CDR3 has 17 amino acids. V was trimmed by 2 bases and J by 0 bases, leaving 12 bases between them. Written as DNA, the CDR3 is TGCGCCAGCAGCTTCTCGACTCCCGGCTCCTATAATTCACCCCTCCACTTT. Translated: CASSFSTPGSYNSPLHF.

This clonotype has just one count. One end of the junction fails to match germline, which may point to a read error. Here the CDR3 reads CSVRQGDEKLSF. The CDR3 DNA follows: TGCAGCGTCAGACAGGGGGATGAAAAACTGTCTTTT. This chain joins TRBV29-1 and TRBJ1-4; TRBD1 matches at 9 bases. The CDR3 consists of 12 residues. Germline loops: CDR1 SQVTM, CDR2 ANQGSEA.

In this sample, this clonotype turned up many times. The V call is TRBV9, the J call TRBJ2-5; D possibly uses TRBD1 or TRBD2 (6 bases each). This CDR3 region has 14 residues. Germline V gene data show CDR1 as SGDLS and CDR2 as YYNGEE. The V end was cut by 4 bases, the J end by 4 bases, with 14 bases between. The CDR3 sequence: CASSPAQGGETQYF. The CDR3 region has the DNA TGTGCCAGCAGCCCCGCACAGGGAGGAGAGACCCAGTACTTC.

This clonotype was recorded at least ten times. The gene calls are TRBV19 and TRBJ2-6; D unclear. The V end was cut by 6 bases, the J end by 3 bases, with 9 bases between. This CDR3 is 14 amino acids long. Per germline, CDR1 LNHDA and CDR2 SQIVND (reference sequence). CDR3 coding DNA: TGTGCCAGTAGGCGCTGGTTTGGGGCCAACGTCCTGACTTTC. It translates to CASRRWFGANVLTF.

The gene calls are TRBV5-1 and TRBJ2-7; D is ambiguous. Per germline, CDR1 SGHRS and CDR2 YFSETQ. V lost 0 bases and J 0 bases, leaving 7 bases between the germline ends. This CDR3 region has 14 residues. CDR3 residues: CASSLGSHSYEQYF. The CDR3 DNA reads as TGCGCCAGCAGCTTGGGTTCCCACTCCTACGAGCAGTACTTC.

This clonotype was counted only a few times. The chain is built from TRBV20-1 and TRBJ2-7, with D perhaps being TRBD1 or TRBD2 (5 bases each). Germline V gene sequence: CDR1 DFQATT, CDR2 SNEGSKA (reference sequence). V lost 3 bases and J lost 6, with 12 bases in between. The CDR3 is made up of 12 amino acids. CDR3 DNA sequence: TGCAGTGCTAGTTCCAGGGACCGCGAGCAGTACTTC. This encodes CSASSRDREQYF.

This clonotype appeared a few times. One junction end does not reproduce the germline sequence, and a read error may be involved. The rearrangement links TRBV6-5 to TRBJ1-5, with a possible D match to TRBD1 (5 bases). CDR1 is MNHEY, CDR2 SVGAGI, per germline. The CDR3 is made up of 18 amino acids. The CDR3 loop is CASSDSKGTVYSNQPQHF. DNA of the CDR3: TGTGCCAGCAGTGACTCGAAAGGGACGGTGTATAGCAATCAGCCCCAGCATTTT.

This clonotype came up many times. The chain recombines TRBV29-1 with TRBJ2-2; D remains unclear. CDR1 is SQVTM, CDR2 ANQGSEA, per germline. V lost 4 bases and J 5 bases, leaving 5 bases between the germline ends. CDR3 length equals 11 residues. The CDR3 nucleotides are TGCAGCGTTGCGCCAACCGGGGAGCTGTTTTTT. The encoded protein is CSVAPTGELFF.

The rearrangement joins TRBV7-2 to TRBJ2-7; D is unclear. Between the trimmed V and J ends, which lost 5 bases and 3 bases, there was a span of 17 bases. Germline CDR1 is SGHTA and CDR2 is FQGNSA. The CDR3 is made up of 15 amino acids. The CDR3 DNA follows: TGTGCCAGCAGCATAAACAAGGAAGGGATCTACGAGCAGTACTTC. Translation gives CASSINKEGIYEQYF.

This chain uses TRBV5-4 with TRBJ2-5; 11 positions match TRBD2. With V trimmed by 0 bases and J by 1 base, 5 bases remained unmatched. Germline loops: CDR1 SGHNT, CDR2 YYREEE (reference sequence). The length of the CDR3 is 17 residues. In nucleotides, the CDR3 is TGTGCCAGCAGCTTGGACCCTAGCGGGGGGCTCCAAGAGACCCAGTACTTC. Translating gives CASSLDPSGGLQETQYF.

The chain employs TRBV19 and TRBJ1-1; no reliable D call. The germline V gene encodes CDR1 LNHDA and CDR2 SQIVND (reference sequence). This CDR3 is 14 amino acids long. Trimming pared 6 bases from V and 0 bases from J, leaving 11 bases between. The CDR3 loop is CASSRAPMNTEAFF. In nucleotides, the CDR3 is TGTGCCAGTAGCCGGGCCCCCATGAACACTGAAGCTTTCTTT.